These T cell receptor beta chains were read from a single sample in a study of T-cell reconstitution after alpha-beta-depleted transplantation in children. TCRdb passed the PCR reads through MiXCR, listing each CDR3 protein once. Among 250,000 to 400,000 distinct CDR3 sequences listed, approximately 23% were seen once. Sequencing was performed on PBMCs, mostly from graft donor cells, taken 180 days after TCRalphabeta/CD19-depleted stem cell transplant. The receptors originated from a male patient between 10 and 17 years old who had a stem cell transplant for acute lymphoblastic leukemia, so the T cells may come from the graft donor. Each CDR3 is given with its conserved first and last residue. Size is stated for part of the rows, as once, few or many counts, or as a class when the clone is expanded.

CASSLRRYSYEQYF,.,TRBV5-6,TRBJ2-7
CASRRPGAAGNTIYF,.,TRBV12-3/TRBV12-4,TRBJ1-3
CASSWIRGTGGPYEQYF,.,TRBV5-1,TRBJ2-7
CASSSPMDTEAFF,few,TRBV12-3/TRBV12-4,TRBJ1-1
CASSFRTGTHEQYF,.,TRBV13,TRBJ2-7
CASSSWTSGQETQYF,.,TRBV12-3/TRBV12-4,TRBJ2-5
CATSPHRGLSYEQYF,.,TRBV15,TRBJ2-7
CASLISVGEDTGELFF,few,TRBV27,TRBJ2-2
CASSVTSIEQYF,few,TRBV7-8,TRBJ2-7
CASSQPGGSSYNEQFF,.,TRBV3-1,TRBJ2-1
CATNEAGGPYEQYF,.,TRBV7-9,TRBJ2-7
CASLRGGANTGELFF,few,TRBV11-2,TRBJ2-2
CASRILAVSYEQYF,.,TRBV27,TRBJ2-7
CASSYGYWTGWRESYEQYF,.,TRBV6-2/TRBV6-3,TRBJ2-7
CASSLVQRTDTQYF,many,TRBV5-1,TRBJ2-3
CASSQIGNEQFF,.,TRBV3-1,TRBJ2-1
CSATNRVSSYEQYF,few,TRBV20-1,TRBJ2-7
CASRGTKGGDEQFF,.,TRBV2,TRBJ2-1
CASSPGFAEAFF,.,TRBV14,TRBJ1-1
CASSLSDRVYNEQFF,few,TRBV7-3,TRBJ2-1
CASKPGLAADTQYF,once,TRBV2,TRBJ2-3
CASSLEGGYSYNEQFF,few,TRBV11-2,TRBJ2-1
CASSLVGQAAEQYF,.,TRBV5-5,TRBJ2-7
CASSPGLAGGIQETQYF,few,TRBV7-9,TRBJ2-5
CSATTSDGPMNQPQHF,few,TRBV20-1,TRBJ1-5
CSAADRASNQPQHF,.,TRBV20-1,TRBJ1-5
CAISLTGGGEAFF,.,TRBV10-3,TRBJ1-1
CASRDRGEQYF,many,TRBV27,TRBJ2-7
CASSLVGGSRDTQYF,few,TRBV5-1,TRBJ2-3
CASSLSGSGEQYF,few,TRBV7-3,TRBJ2-7
CSAWGEAATQYF,many,TRBV20-1,TRBJ2-5
CASSPGLTSNQPQHF,.,TRBV2,TRBJ1-5
CASSFAGTKGKGEQYF,few,TRBV5-1,TRBJ2-7
CSARAGPAGETQYF,.,TRBV20-1,TRBJ2-5
CASSGPEGRDSPLHF,.,TRBV4-1,TRBJ1-6
CATSKGTGYYNSPLHF,many,TRBV15,TRBJ1-6
CSVEASRLADYSYNEQFF,.,TRBV29-1,TRBJ2-1
CASSDVVGPGQKLFF,.,TRBV2,TRBJ1-4
CSASNRGAVYGYTF,.,TRBV20-1,TRBJ1-2
CASVYGDTF,.,TRBV7-3,TRBJ1-2